This T cell receptor beta chain is drawn from a study of radiotherapy plus CTLA-4 blockade in lung cancer. Notes on the study in general: Tumor-derived TCR clones expanded in blood after radiotherapy plus ipilimumab.

Note on this clone: Its antigen is unidentified.

CTLA-4 blockade using ipilimumab, together with focal radiation, was received by patients with chemo-refractory metastatic non-small-cell lung cancer. Measured with immunoSEQ multiplex PCR; TCRdb has only the in-frame clones, and not every one. The repertoire holds about 84,000 clones, with 72% as singletons. Germline-derived CDR1 and CDR2 are LGHNA and YSLEER. Trimming cost V 0 bases and J 0 bases, with 8 bases left between them. There are 15 residues in the CDR3. V gene TRBV4-3 combines with J gene TRBJ1-1, with D tentatively TRBD1 (6 bases). The receptor was derived from a human donor with non-small cell lung cancer that progressed on radiotherapy plus ipilimumab. Sequenced material: peripheral blood, taken from a patient treated with radiotherapy plus ipilimumab. The DNA for the CDR3 is TGCGCCAGCAGCCAAGAGACAGGACTGAACACTGAAGCTTTCTTT. Its protein is CASSQETGLNTEAFF.